This T cell receptor (beta chain) was captured by sequencing in a study of T cells in Graves' hyperthyroidism and ophthalmopathy. Study-wide results and limits: In the analysis, a 13 V-J model separated ophthalmopathy from stable hyperthyroidism.

The source of the PBMCs was 10 ml of fresh peripheral blood. This clonotype was observed many times. The antigen is unknown. The CDR3 contains 16 residues. The trim removed 5 bases at V and 0 bases at J, leaving 7 bases unmatched. Germline CDR1 SGHTA, CDR2 FQGNSA. The CDR3 regions of TCR beta were amplified from RNA transcripts. Carried out on the TCR CDR3, a first-round RT-PCR used the HTBI primer set. One entry per CDR3 protein, called by TCRdb with MiXCR from the multiplex PCR reads. The table records roughly 350,000 distinct CDR3 sequences, more than 11% of them present only once. The rearrangement links TRBV7-2 to TRBJ2-3; 8 bases line up with TRBD2. What was sequenced was blood. This receptor was taken from a woman aged 25 to 39 with Graves' hyperthyroidism. CDR3 coding DNA: TGTGCCAGCAGCCCGGGGGGGGGTCTTAGCACAGATACGCAGTATTTT. Translation gives CASSPGGGLSTDTQYF.